This passage covers 19 T cell receptor beta chains from one sample sequenced in a study of blood T cells in healthy people across ages. A second PCR, run for about 7 to 11 cycles, used a sample-barcoded 5' primer plus a J-beta primer mix. Each CDR3 protein gets one entry after TCRdb re-called the 5' RACE reads with MiXCR. The sample gives hundreds of thousands of distinct CDR3 sequences, more than 40% of which show up once; roughly 19% is in the top ten. The sequenced sample consisted of blood. These receptors were taken from a woman in her sixties in good health.

This rearrangement joins TRBV20-1 to TRBJ2-1; 10 positions match TRBD2. The length of the CDR3 is 11 residues. The germline CDR1 and CDR2 sequences are DFQATT and SNEGSKA (reference sequence). CDR3 sequence reads: CGGLADREQFF. The DNA for the CDR3 is TGCGGCGGACTAGCGGATCGTGAGCAGTTCTTC.

About this clonotype: A much larger clonotype is one base distant, so this may be a read error. The V and J genes are TRBV29-1 and TRBJ2-7, with a tentative D call TRBD1 (7 bases). The V gene's germline CDR1 is SQVTM and CDR2 ANQGSEA. There are 12 residues in the CDR3. CDR3 residues: CGVGGQSYEQYF. For the CDR3, the DNA is TGCGGCGTCGGGGGACAGTCCTACGAGCAGTACTTC.

This clonotype was counted only a few times. The junction departs from germline at one end; a sequencing error may be responsible. The chain recombines TRBV20-1 with TRBJ2-1, with 7 bases matching TRBD1. Germline V lookup: CDR1 DFQATT, CDR2 SNEGSKA (reference sequence). The length of the CDR3 is 15 residues. This chain's CDR3 is CSARGRSRGPNEQFF. As DNA, the CDR3 is TGCAGTGCAAGAGGTCGGAGTAGGGGGCCCAATGAGCAGTTCTTC.

This clonotype was observed a few times. The chain couples TRBV7-9 to TRBJ2-1; no firm D call. The CDR3 sequence is 18 residues long. The germline V gene has CDR1 SEHNR and CDR2 FQNEAQ (reference sequence). Trimming took off 4 bases at V and 2 bases at J, with 21 bases between the two ends. The CDR3, as DNA: TGTGCCAGCAGCTCCGACCCCGGTAGGGCAGCCACCTACAATGAGCAGTTCTTC. Its translation: CASSSDPGRAATYNEQFF.

The DNA for the CDR3 is TGTGCCAGCAGTTTAAGGGCTAGCGGCTACGAGCAGTACTTC. Protein sequence: CASSLRASGYEQYF. The V call is TRBV28, the J call TRBJ2-4; 7 nucleotides match TRBD2. Judging by the DNA end, TRBJ2-7 fits better; the J call may be wrong. CDR3 length equals 14 residues. Looked up from germline, CDR1 is MDHEN and CDR2 is SYDVKM.

This clonotype has more than one count but fewer than ten. The DNA for the CDR3 is TGTGCCAGCAGTTCGGGGGCGGGAGAGCAGTTCTTC. Protein product: CASSSGAGEQFF. The chain combines TRBV12-3 or TRBV12-4 with TRBJ2-1; the D gene could be TRBD1 or TRBD2 (6 bases each). CDR3 length: 12 residues. V shed 4 bases and J shed 10 bases, with 11 bases lying between them.

The chain is built from TRBV20-1 and TRBJ2-1; 14 bases are shared with TRBD2. V lost 5 bases, J lost 1 base, and 7 bases stayed unmatched. The V gene's germline CDR1 is DFQATT and CDR2 SNEGSKA (reference sequence). CDR3 length: 17 residues. The CDR3 sequence is CSAPTSGGAPSYNEQFF. CDR3 nucleotide sequence: TGCAGTGCTCCGACTAGCGGGGGGGCCCCTTCCTACAATGAGCAGTTCTTC.

The DNA for the CDR3 is TGTGCCAGCAGCCAAGGGGTAAGCAATCAGCCCCAGCATTTT. As protein: CASSQGVSNQPQHF. This chain connects TRBV9 to TRBJ1-5, with a weak D call TRBD1 (5 bases). The germline CDR1 and CDR2 sequences are SGDLS and YYNGEE. V lost 4 bases to trimming and J lost 1 base, with 9 bases between them. This CDR3 has 14 residues.

The chain has TRBV28 and TRBJ2-7; maybe TRBD1 (6 bases). V was shortened by 7 bases and J by 5 bases, with 24 bases between the two germline ends. The CDR3 contains 16 residues. In germline, CDR1 is MDHEN, CDR2 SYDVKM. The CDR3 loop reads CASTPTGDKDGDEQYF. The CDR3 nucleotides read TGTGCCAGCACCCCAACCGGGGACAAGGACGGCGACGAGCAGTACTTC.

The chain uses TRBV12-3 or TRBV12-4 and TRBJ2-5, with 9 bases identical to TRBD1. After removal of 7 bases from V and 4 bases from J, the junction contained 7 bases not matched to a gene. This CDR3 region has 14 residues. Written as DNA, the CDR3 is TGTGCCAGCATTTCCACAGGGGGCCCAGAGACCCAGTACTTC. The encoded protein is CASISTGGPETQYF.

Remarks on this clonotype: Just one base apart from a much larger clone, this may be a read error. The chain couples TRBV2 to TRBJ1-5; no firm D call. The germline V gene has CDR1 SNHLY and CDR2 FYNNEI. The CDR3 spans 13 residues. The CDR3 bases are TGTGTCAGCAGCCCCCCTAGCAATCAGCCCCAGCATTTT. Translating gives CVSSPPSNQPQHF.

The gene calls are TRBV6-1 and TRBJ2-5; D is ambiguous. Germline V lookup: CDR1 MNHNS, CDR2 SASEGT. The germline V and J ends were trimmed by 10 bases and 5 bases, with 17 bases remaining between them. The CDR3 is made up of 13 amino acids. The CDR3 protein is CAISGLLGETQYF. CDR3 nucleotide sequence: TGTGCCATCTCAGGTCTGTTGGGGGAGACCCAGTACTTC.

This clonotype showed up many times. The chain joins TRBV7-2 to TRBJ2-7, with D unclear. The CDR3 runs 13 residues. Germline lookup yields CDR1 SGHTA and CDR2 FQGNSA. V lost 5 bases to trimming and J lost 2 bases, with 10 bases between them. The CDR3, as DNA: TGTGCCAGCAGCGCTACTCGTCCCTACGAGCAGTACTTC. Its translation is CASSATRPYEQYF.

This clonotype was seen more than once but under ten times. This chain joins TRBV20-1 and TRBJ2-7; D remains unclear. Per the germline V gene, CDR1 is DFQATT and CDR2 is SNEGSKA (reference sequence). The CDR3 is 12 residues long. Trimming pared 3 bases from V and 3 bases from J, leaving 9 bases between. Here the CDR3 reads CSASGSLYEQYF. DNA of the CDR3: TGCAGTGCTAGCGGAAGCCTCTACGAGCAGTACTTC.

The J gene is TRBJ2-1, the V gene TRBV6-2 or TRBV6-3; D is undetermined. CDR1 and CDR2 from the germline V gene are MNHEY and SVGEGT. This CDR3 region has 14 residues. V was clipped by 5 bases and J by 4 bases, with 12 bases between them. The CDR3 DNA reads as TGTGCCAGCAGTCGTCCGGAATCTTACAATGAGCAGTTCTTC. This translates into CASSRPESYNEQFF.

This clonotype appeared a single time. The V call is TRBV6-1, the J call TRBJ2-6; D perhaps matches TRBD2 (5 bases). Trimming cost V 5 bases and J 4 bases, with 27 bases left between them. Germline values: CDR1 MNHNS, CDR2 SASEGT. The CDR3 sequence is 20 residues long. CDR3 protein: CASSPVAPRVLLSGANVLTF. CDR3 bases: TGTGCCAGCAGTCCAGTTGCTCCGCGGGTGCTCCTCTCCGGGGCCAACGTCCTGACTTTC.

This clonotype was detected a few times. This chain links TRBV5-1 with TRBJ2-1; 12 bases are shared with TRBD2. Trimming at V came to 2 bases and at J to 8 bases, leaving 5 bases not matched to a gene. CDR3 length: 15 amino acids. Per the germline V gene, CDR1 is SGHRS and CDR2 is YFSETQ. The CDR3 coding sequence is TGCGCCAGCAGCTTTCTAGCGGGGGGGCCCGATGAGCAGTTCTTC. Translation gives CASSFLAGGPDEQFF.

This clonotype was observed at least ten times. The chain couples TRBV29-1 to TRBJ1-2, with a possible D match to TRBD1 (5 bases). V lost 2 bases, J lost 1 base, and 14 bases lay in between. The CDR3 is 15 residues long. Germline V gene lookup returns CDR1 SQVTM and CDR2 ANQGSEA. Here the CDR3 reads CSVERGAQDNYGYTF. For the CDR3, the DNA is TGCAGCGTTGAAAGAGGGGCCCAAGATAACTATGGCTACACCTTC.

The chain recombines TRBV12-3 or TRBV12-4 with TRBJ2-5; 11 positions agree with TRBD1. The DNA end is a closer match to TRBJ2-7, so the J assignment may be wrong. The CDR3 sequence is 16 residues long. This chain's CDR3 is CASSFSVGTGGYEQYF. The CDR3 DNA reads as TGTGCCAGCAGTTTCTCTGTGGGGACAGGGGGCTACGAGCAGTACTTC.